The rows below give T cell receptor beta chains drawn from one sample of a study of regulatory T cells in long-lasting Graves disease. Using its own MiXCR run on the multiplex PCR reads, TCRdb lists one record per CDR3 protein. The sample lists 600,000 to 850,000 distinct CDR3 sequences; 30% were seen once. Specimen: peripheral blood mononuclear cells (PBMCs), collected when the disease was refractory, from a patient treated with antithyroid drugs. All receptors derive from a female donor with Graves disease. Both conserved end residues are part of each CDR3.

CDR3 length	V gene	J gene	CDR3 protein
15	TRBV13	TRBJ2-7	CASSQWGTSAYEQYF
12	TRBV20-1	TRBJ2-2	CSAEGRAGELFF
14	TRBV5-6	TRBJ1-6	CASSFRGGRSPLHF
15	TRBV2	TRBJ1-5	CASSDRSHSNQPQHF
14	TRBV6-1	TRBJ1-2	CASSEITGADGYTF
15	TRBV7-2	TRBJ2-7	CASSLDDRTSYEQYF
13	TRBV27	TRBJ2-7	CASSFREGYEQYF
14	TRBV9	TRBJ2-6	CASSAGVGANVLTF
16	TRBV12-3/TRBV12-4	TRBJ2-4	CASSLRLAETPRIQYF
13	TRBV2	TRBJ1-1	CASPPGGNTEAFF
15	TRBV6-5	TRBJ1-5	CASSYSIVDHQPQHF
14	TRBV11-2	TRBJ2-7	CASTELGQRYEQYF
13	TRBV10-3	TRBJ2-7	CATTDREALEQYF